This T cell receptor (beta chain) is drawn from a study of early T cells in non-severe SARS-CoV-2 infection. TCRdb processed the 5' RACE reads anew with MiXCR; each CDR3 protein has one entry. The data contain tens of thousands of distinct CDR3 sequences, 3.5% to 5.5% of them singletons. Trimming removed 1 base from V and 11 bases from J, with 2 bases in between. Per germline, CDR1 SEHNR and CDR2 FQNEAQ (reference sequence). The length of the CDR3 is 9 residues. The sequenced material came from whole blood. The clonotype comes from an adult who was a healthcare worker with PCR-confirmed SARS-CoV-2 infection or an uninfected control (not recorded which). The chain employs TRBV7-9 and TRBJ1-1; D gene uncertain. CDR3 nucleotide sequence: TGTGCCAGCAGCTTAGGTGCTTTCTTT. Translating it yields CASSLGAFF.